What follows describes a single T cell receptor (beta chain). The CDR3 totals 14 residues. Germline lookup yields CDR1 MRHNA and CDR2 SNTAGT. V lost 6 bases and J lost 6, with 14 bases in between. This record belongs to a study of blood T cell repertoires in COVID-19. Looking at the study overall: Sources were T cells, B-cell-depleted T cells, or PBMCs; the material itself was cDNA or gDNA.

Seattle's enrolled individuals joined amid active infection and were then monitored longitudinally. The protocol was immunoSEQ multiplex PCR, while the TCRdb copy is restricted to in-frame clones and leaves out a portion. The table lists some 200,000 clones, about four fifths of them singletons. The origin of this receptor is a woman over 75 with COVID-19, enrolled during active disease. The chain links TRBV6-4 to TRBJ1-4, with D possibly matching TRBD1 (5 bases). The sample taken for sequencing was peripheral blood. The CDR3: CASRKAGSDEKLFF. The CDR3 DNA follows: TGTGCCAGCAGGAAGGCAGGGTCTGATGAAAAACTGTTTTTT.